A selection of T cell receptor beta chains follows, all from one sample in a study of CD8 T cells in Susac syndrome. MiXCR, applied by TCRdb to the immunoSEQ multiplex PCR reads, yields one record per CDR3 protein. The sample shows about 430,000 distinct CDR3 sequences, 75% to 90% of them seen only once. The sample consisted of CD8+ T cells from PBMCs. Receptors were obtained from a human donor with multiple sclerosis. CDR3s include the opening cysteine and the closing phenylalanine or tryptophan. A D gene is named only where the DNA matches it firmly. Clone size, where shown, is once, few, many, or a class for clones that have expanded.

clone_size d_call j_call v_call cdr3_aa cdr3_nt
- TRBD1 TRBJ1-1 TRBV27 CASSLSTGMSEAFF TGTGCCAGCAGTTTATCGACAGGGATGAGTGAAGCTTTCTTT
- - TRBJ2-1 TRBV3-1 CASSQDWGDNEQFF TGTGCCAGCAGCCAAGATTGGGGGGACAATGAGCAGTTCTTC
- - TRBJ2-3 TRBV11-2 CASSLEATGGGGTQYF TGTGCCAGCAGCTTAGAAGCCACAGGAGGAGGCGGTACGCAGTATTTT
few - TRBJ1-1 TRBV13 CASSPPSNTEAFF TGTGCCAGCAGCCCCCCATCAAACACTGAAGCTTTCTTT
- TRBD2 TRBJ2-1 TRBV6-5 CASSYSTLAGAYNEQFF TGTGCCAGCAGTTACTCTACACTAGCGGGGGCCTACAATGAGCAGTTCTTC
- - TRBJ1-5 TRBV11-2 CASSSTGQPQHF TGTGCCAGCAGCTCCACAGGGCAGCCCCAGCATTTT
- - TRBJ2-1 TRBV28 CASSHVALYNEQFF TGTGCCAGCAGCCACGTAGCCCTATACAATGAGCAGTTCTTC
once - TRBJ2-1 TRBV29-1 CSVGPGPYNEQFF TGCAGCGTGGGGCCGGGCCCTTACAATGAGCAGTTCTTC
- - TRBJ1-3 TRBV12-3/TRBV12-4 CASSTSGNTIYF TGTGCCAGCAGTACATCTGGAAACACCATATATTTT
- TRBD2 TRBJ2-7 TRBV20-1 CSARDLSGNSYEQYF TGCAGTGCTAGAGATTTGAGCGGGAACTCCTACGAGCAGTACTTC
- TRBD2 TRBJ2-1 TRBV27 CASSLAAGDLYNEQFF TGTGCCAGCAGTTTAGCGGCGGGAGATCTCTACAATGAGCAGTTCTTC
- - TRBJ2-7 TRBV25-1 CASSEYAGTISNYGEQYF TGTGCCAGCAGTGAATACGCAGGTACCATATCTAATTATGGCGAGCAGTACTTC
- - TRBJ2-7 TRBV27 CASQGATYEQYF TGTGCCAGCCAAGGGGCAACCTACGAGCAGTACTTC
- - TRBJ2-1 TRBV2 CASSEGSVSYNEQFF TGTGCCAGCAGTGAGGGGAGCGTCTCCTACAATGAGCAGTTCTTC
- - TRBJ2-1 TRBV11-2 CASSLSIDPNYNEQFF TGTGCCAGCAGCTTATCTATCGACCCAAACTACAATGAGCAGTTCTTC
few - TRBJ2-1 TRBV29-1 CSGAPRAEYNEQFF TGCAGCGGCGCCCCAAGGGCAGAATACAATGAGCAGTTCTTC
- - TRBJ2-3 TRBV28 CASSLPQGRIQYF TGTGCCAGCAGTTTACCGCAGGGGCGGATACAGTATTTT
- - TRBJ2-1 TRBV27 CASSLAASEGNEQFF TGTGCCAGCAGTTTAGCGGCTAGCGAGGGAAATGAGCAGTTCTTC
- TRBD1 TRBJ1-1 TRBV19 CASSPLSGTGDTEAFF TGTGCCAGTAGTCCTCTATCCGGGACAGGGGACACTGAAGCTTTCTTT
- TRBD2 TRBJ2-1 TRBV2 CASSDPSGSVYNEQFF TGTGCCAGCAGTGACCCTAGCGGGTCTGTTTACAATGAGCAGTTCTTC
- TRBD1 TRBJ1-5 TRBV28 CASGIDRVEQPQHF TGTGCCAGCGGGATAGACAGGGTAGAACAGCCCCAGCATTTT
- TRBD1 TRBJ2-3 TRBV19 CASSIRDRRTDTQYF TGTGCCAGTAGTATCCGGGACAGGCGCACAGATACGCAGTATTTT
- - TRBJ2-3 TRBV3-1 CASSPEEGGSTDTQYF TGTGCCAGCAGCCCAGAAGAGGGGGGATCCACAGATACGCAGTATTTT
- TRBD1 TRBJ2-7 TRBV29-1 CSAWGTGSTYEQYF TGCAGCGCTTGGGGGACAGGGTCTACCTACGAGCAGTACTTC
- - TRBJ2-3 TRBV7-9 CASSPPAPADTQYF TGTGCCAGCAGCCCACCCGCACCTGCAGATACGCAGTATTTT
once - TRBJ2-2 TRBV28 CASSLTPEDGELFF TGTGCCAGCAGTTTGACCCCCGAGGACGGGGAGCTGTTTTTT
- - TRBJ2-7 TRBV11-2 CASSPGPMAYEQYF TGTGCCAGCAGCCCGGGACCTATGGCCTACGAGCAGTACTTC
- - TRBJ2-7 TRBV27 CASSPTGLRTVYEQYF TGTGCCAGCAGTCCTACAGGACTCAGAACCGTCTACGAGCAGTACTTC
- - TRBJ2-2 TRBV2 CASSEGGELYF TGTGCCAGCAGTGAAGGCGGGGAGCTGTATTTT
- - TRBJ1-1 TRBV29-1 CSVEDWGMNTEAFF TGCAGCGTTGAAGATTGGGGTATGAACACTGAAGCTTTCTTT
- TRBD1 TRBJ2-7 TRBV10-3 CAIGRTGSGLEQYF TGTGCCATCGGGAGGACAGGGAGCGGGTTGGAGCAGTACTTC
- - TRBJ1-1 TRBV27 CASSLLTENTEAFF TGTGCCAGCAGTCTCTTGACCGAGAACACTGAAGCTTTCTTT
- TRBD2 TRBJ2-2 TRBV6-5 CASSYYPSPGLADTGELFF TGTGCCAGCAGTTATTACCCCTCGCCGGGACTAGCCGACACCGGGGAGCTGTTTTTT
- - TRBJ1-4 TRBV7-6 CASSLRGSEKLFF TGTGCCAGCAGCTTACGGGGTTCTGAAAAACTGTTTTTT
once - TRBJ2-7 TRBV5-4 CASSLWQNEQYF TGTGCCAGCAGCTTGTGGCAGAACGAGCAGTACTTC
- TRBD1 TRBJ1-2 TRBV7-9 CASEKPGQRPNYGYTF TGTGCCTCCGAAAAACCGGGACAGCGACCTAACTATGGCTACACCTTC
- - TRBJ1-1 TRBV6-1 CASKLGGTEAFF TGTGCCAGCAAGTTGGGGGGGACTGAAGCTTTCTTT
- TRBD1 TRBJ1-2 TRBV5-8 CASWTGEVPLRYTF TGTGCCAGCTGGACAGGGGAAGTCCCGCTCCGCTACACCTTC
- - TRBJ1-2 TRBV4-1 CASSLVAEVYGYTF TGCGCCAGCAGTCTAGTGGCTGAGGTCTATGGCTACACCTTC
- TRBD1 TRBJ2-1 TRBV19 CASSIGQGSIYNEQFF TGTGCCAGTAGTATCGGACAGGGGTCTATATACAATGAGCAGTTCTTC
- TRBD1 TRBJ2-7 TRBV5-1 CASSPFPGQDEQYF TGCGCCAGCAGCCCATTCCCGGGACAGGACGAGCAGTACTTC
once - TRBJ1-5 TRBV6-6 CASTWDGFLGQPQHF TGTGCCAGCACCTGGGACGGGTTCCTTGGGCAGCCCCAGCATTTT
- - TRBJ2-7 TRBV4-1 CASSQDQGASSSYEQYF TGCGCCAGCAGCCAAGATCAGGGCGCCTCCAGCTCCTACGAGCAGTACTTC
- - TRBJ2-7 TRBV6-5 CASNQGSSYEQYF TGTGCCAGCAATCAGGGTAGCTCCTACGAGCAGTACTTC
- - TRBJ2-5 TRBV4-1 CASSRGPPQGMETQYF TGCGCCAGCAGCCGAGGGCCGCCTCAGGGTATGGAGACCCAGTACTTC
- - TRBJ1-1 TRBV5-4 CASRPYENTEAFF TGTGCCAGCAGGCCGTATGAGAACACTGAAGCTTTCTTT
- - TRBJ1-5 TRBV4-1 CASSQLPTVSNQPQHF TGCGCCAGCAGCCAACTCCCGACGGTGAGCAATCAGCCCCAGCATTTT
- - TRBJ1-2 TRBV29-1 CSVEALKDGYTF TGCAGCGTTGAAGCTCTCAAAGATGGCTACACCTTC